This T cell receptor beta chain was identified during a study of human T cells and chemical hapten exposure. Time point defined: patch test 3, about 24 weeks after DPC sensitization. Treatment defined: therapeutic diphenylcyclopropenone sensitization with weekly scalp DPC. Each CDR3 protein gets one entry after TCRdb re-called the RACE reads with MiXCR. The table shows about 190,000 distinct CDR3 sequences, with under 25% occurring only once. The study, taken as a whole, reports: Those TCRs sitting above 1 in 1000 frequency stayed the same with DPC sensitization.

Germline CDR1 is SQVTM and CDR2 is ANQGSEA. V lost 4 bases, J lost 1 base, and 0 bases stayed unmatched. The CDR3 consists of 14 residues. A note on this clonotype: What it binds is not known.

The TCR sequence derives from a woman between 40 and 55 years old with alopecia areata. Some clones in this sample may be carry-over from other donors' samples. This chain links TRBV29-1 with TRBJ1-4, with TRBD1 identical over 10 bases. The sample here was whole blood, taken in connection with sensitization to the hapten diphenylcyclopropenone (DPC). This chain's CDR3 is CSVGDRGTNEKLFF. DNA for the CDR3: TGCAGCGTTGGGGACAGGGGAACTAATGAAAAACTGTTTTTT.